These 28 T cell receptor beta chains share one sample of origin, sequenced in a study of technical replicates of blood from several donors. Assay: immunoSEQ multiplex PCR; the TCRdb copy retains only in-frame clones and omits some. Among just under 60,000 clones listed, less than 95% were seen once. Sequenced sample: PBMCs. The receptors stem from a human donor in good health. Some clones in this sample may be carry-over from other donors' samples.

The CDR3 sequence: CASSSLPTGIRGNTIYF. Written as DNA, the CDR3 is TGTGCCAGCAGCTCCCTACCGACAGGGATCCGTGGAAACACCATATATTTT. The rearrangement links TRBV7-2 to TRBJ1-3, with 7 bases fitting TRBD1. CDR1 is SGHTA, CDR2 FQGNSA, per germline. V was clipped by 4 bases and J by 3 bases; unmatched bases: 12. CDR3 size: 17 residues.

The genes are TRBV9 and TRBJ2-5, with 9 positions matching TRBD2. CDR1 SGDLS and CDR2 YYNGEE come from the germline V gene. The CDR3 loop spans 18 amino acids. The V segment lost 1 base and the J segment 5 bases; nucleotides outside the gene matches: 15. This chain's CDR3 is CASSVRSAGGRVYETQYF. The CDR3 region has the DNA TGTGCCAGCAGCGTACGGAGCGCGGGCGGGAGGGTTTATGAGACCCAGTACTTC.

This clone occurred once. The chain links TRBV5-1 to TRBJ1-5; 7 bases map to TRBD1. From germline, CDR1 is SGHRS and CDR2 YFSETQ. V lost 2 bases to trimming and J lost 4 bases; unmatched junction nucleotides: 3. This CDR3 is 14 amino acids long. The CDR3 DNA sequence: TGCGCCAGCAGCTTAGGGACAGCAAATCAGCCCCAGCATTTT. Its protein product is CASSLGTANQPQHF.

The chain employs TRBV7-2 and TRBJ2-7, with 8 bases lining up with TRBD2. With 4 bases clipped from V and 3 bases from J, the junction kept 8 bases outside the gene matches. The CDR3 length is 15 residues. Germline V CDR1 and CDR2: SGHTA, FQGNSA. CDR3 DNA: TGTGCCAGCAGCTCCCACCCGGGACTAGTCTACGAGCAGTACTTC. Amino acid sequence: CASSSHPGLVYEQYF. Based on the CDR3 plus reference TRBV7-2 and TRBJ2-7, the full variable domain is GAGVSQSPSNKVTEKGKDVELRCDPISGHTALYWYRQSLGQGLEFLIYFQGNSAPDKSGLPSDRFSAERTGGSVSTLTIQRTQQEDSAVYLCASSSHPGLVYEQYFGPGTRLTVT.

The rearrangement links TRBV18 to TRBJ2-1, with 9 bases matching TRBD1. The germline V gene has CDR1 KGHSH and CDR2 LQKENI. V shed 3 bases, J shed 9 bases, and the junction held 9 bases outside the gene matches. This CDR3 contains 15 residues. DNA of the CDR3: TGTGCCAGCTCACCTCCGGGACAGGGTCCACCTGAGCAGTTCTTC. Its protein is CASSPPGQGPPEQFF.

The genes are TRBV19 and TRBJ1-6; no definite D call. This CDR3 contains 18 residues. The germline V gene encodes CDR1 LNHDA and CDR2 SQIVND (reference sequence). V was pared by 1 base and J by 9 bases, with 22 bases between. CDR3 sequence reads: CASSIVHQMRAQGSPLHF. Here the CDR3 DNA reads TGTGCCAGTAGTATAGTACATCAAATGCGGGCGCAAGGTTCACCCCTCCACTTT.

The CDR3 spells CASSIGTSGDEQFF. DNA of the CDR3: TGTGCCAGCAGCATCGGGACTAGCGGCGATGAGCAGTTCTTC. The chain has TRBV7-6 and TRBJ2-1, with 11 bases matching TRBD2. The germline V gene has CDR1 SGHVS and CDR2 FNYEAQ. This CDR3 spans 14 amino acids. The J segment lost 8 bases and the V segment lost 5 bases, leaving 5 bases of the junction unmatched.

The chain links TRBV10-3 to TRBJ2-3; D is undetermined. The germline gives CDR1 ENHRY, CDR2 SYGVKD. The length of the CDR3 is 13 residues. V lost 5 bases and J lost 3, with 9 bases in between. CDR3 residues: CAISSGRTDTQYF. CDR3 coding DNA: TGTGCCATCAGTTCAGGTCGGACAGATACGCAGTATTTT.

The rearrangement uses TRBV4-2 and TRBJ2-7; 14 nucleotides agree with TRBD2. The V segment lost 3 bases and the J segment 9 bases; nucleotides outside the gene matches: 10. The CDR3 contains 16 residues. Germline CDR1 and CDR2: LGHNA and YNFKEQ. In DNA, the CDR3 is TGTGCCAGCAGCCAGTCATGGACTAGCGGGGGGTGGGTGCAGTACTTC. It yields the protein CASSQSWTSGGWVQYF.

This clone was recorded only once. The chain has TRBV25-1 and TRBJ1-5; perhaps TRBD1 as D (5 bases). V was trimmed by 1 base and J by 0 bases, leaving 13 bases between them. This CDR3 is 17 amino acids long. Germline CDR1 is MGHDK and CDR2 is SYGVNS. This chain's CDR3 is CASSELKFRGSNQPQHF. The DNA of the CDR3 is TGTGCCAGCAGTGAATTAAAGTTTAGGGGTAGCAATCAGCCCCAGCATTTT.

This clone occurred a few times. CDR3 in DNA: TGTGCCTGGACGCGGGGGACAGGGGTCTACGAGCAGTACTTC. Its translation is CAWTRGTGVYEQYF. This chain joins TRBV30 and TRBJ2-7; the match to TRBD1 covers 10 bases. Germline V gene data show CDR1 as GTSNPN and CDR2 as SVGIG (reference sequence). CDR3 length equals 14 residues. V lost 4 bases, J lost 3 bases, and 6 bases stayed unmatched.

V gene TRBV30 combines with J gene TRBJ2-1, with a weak D call TRBD2 (6 bases). This CDR3 contains 15 residues. V was pared by 2 bases and J by 6 bases, with 17 bases between. Germline CDR1 reads GTSNPN; CDR2 reads SVGIG (reference sequence). This CDR3 reads CAWSPTSNIFNEQFF. The CDR3 DNA sequence: TGTGCCTGGAGTCCCACTAGCAACATTTTCAATGAGCAGTTCTTC.

The chain is built from TRBV6-6 and TRBJ2-5; no clear D gene. Germline CDR1 and CDR2: MNHNY and SVGAGI (reference sequence). This CDR3 region has 12 residues. V was trimmed by 6 bases and J by 5 bases, leaving 10 bases between them. The CDR3 region is CASSTHVETQYF. CDR3 sequence (DNA): TGTGCCAGCAGCACACACGTGGAGACCCAGTACTTC.

The V and J genes are TRBV6-1 and TRBJ2-2; D remains unclear. The ends were cut back, 5 bases at V and 9 bases at J, with 4 bases in the middle. Per germline, CDR1 MNHNS and CDR2 SASEGT. The CDR3 loop spans 10 amino acids. CDR3 amino acids: CASSLRELFF. CDR3 bases: TGTGCCAGCAGTCTCCGGGAGCTGTTTTTT.

This rearrangement joins TRBV7-8 to TRBJ2-1, with D unclear. Trimming removed 1 base at V and 8 bases at J, with 6 bases between. This CDR3 is 12 amino acids long. Looked up from germline, CDR1 is SGHVS and CDR2 is FQNEAQ. CDR3 protein: CASSLGLDEQFF. The CDR3 bases are TGTGCCAGCAGCTTAGGGCTCGATGAGCAGTTCTTC.

J is TRBJ2-7 and V is TRBV4-1; D is possibly TRBD2 (5 bases). Germline V gene lookup returns CDR1 MGHRA and CDR2 YSYEKL. Between the trimmed V and J ends, which lost 3 bases and 5 bases, there was a span of 14 bases. This CDR3 spans 14 amino acids. The CDR3 region has the DNA TGCGCCAGCAGCCAGCTCCCCGGGGTGGACGAGCAGTACTTC. It encodes CASSQLPGVDEQYF.

The J gene is TRBJ2-7, the V gene TRBV4-2; TRBD1 agrees at 9 bases. The CDR3 consists of 16 residues. V lost 3 bases, J lost 4 bases, and 10 bases stayed unmatched. In germline, CDR1 is LGHNA, CDR2 YNFKEQ. CDR3 in amino acids: CASSQADRGVLYEQYF. CDR3 bases: TGTGCCAGCAGCCAGGCAGACAGGGGGGTTTTGTACGAGCAGTACTTC.

CDR3 DNA: TGTGCCAGCAGCTTAACCCAAGCCGGGGCCTACGAGCAGTACTTC. This sequence encodes CASSLTQAGAYEQYF. The V and J genes are TRBV11-2 and TRBJ2-7, with a tentative D call TRBD2 (5 bases). CDR3 length: 15 residues. Germline loops: CDR1 SGHAT, CDR2 FQNNGV. Trimming cost V 2 bases and J 2 bases, with 13 bases left between them. The whole variable domain, filled in from reference TRBV11-2 and TRBJ2-7, reads EAGVAQSPRYKIIEKRQSVAFWCNPISGHATLYWYQQILGQGPKLLIQFQNNGVVDDSQLPKDRFSAERLKGVDSTLKIQPAKLEDSAVYLCASSLTQAGAYEQYFGPGTRLTVT.

This sequence joins TRBV5-1 and TRBJ1-4; TRBD1 might be the D (6 bases). Trimming cost V 5 bases and J 7 bases, with 15 bases left between them. Germline V gene sequence: CDR1 SGHRS, CDR2 YFSETQ. CDR3 length equals 14 residues. The chain's CDR3 is CASREPGGGEKLFF. The CDR3 DNA follows: TGCGCCAGCAGGGAACCGGGGGGCGGTGAAAAACTGTTTTTT.

The chain recombines TRBV30 with TRBJ2-7, with 7 bases aligning to TRBD2. V lost 0 bases to trimming and J lost 3 bases; unmatched junction nucleotides: 5. This CDR3 spans 14 amino acids. Per the germline V gene, CDR1 is GTSNPN and CDR2 is SVGIG (reference sequence). For the CDR3, the DNA is TGTGCCTGGAGTGTAACTAGCGAGGGCTACGAGCAGTACTTC. This gives the protein CAWSVTSEGYEQYF.

This clone was counted a single time. This chain links TRBV5-8 with TRBJ2-5; 11 bases match TRBD2. V dropped 2 bases and J dropped 7; count of bases not matched to a gene: 7. Germline CDR1 and CDR2: SGHTS and YDEGEE. The CDR3 length is 15 residues. The CDR3 nucleotides read TGTGCCAGCAGCTTACTAGCGGGAGACCCGGGGACCCAGTACTTC. This codes for CASSLLAGDPGTQYF.

The chain combines TRBV4-1 with TRBJ2-1; 7 nucleotides line up with TRBD2. The germline gives CDR1 MGHRA, CDR2 YSYEKL. Germline trimming cut 2 bases from V and 5 bases from J; bases unmatched to any gene: 3. The CDR3 has 14 residues. The CDR3 is CASSQIGGNNEQFF. The CDR3, as DNA: TGCGCCAGCAGCCAAATCGGGGGGAACAATGAGCAGTTCTTC.

The chain is built from TRBV11-3 and TRBJ1-1; D is uncertain. The CDR3 covers 12 residues. V was pared by 3 bases and J by 7 bases, with 9 bases between. Germline CDR1 is SGHNT and CDR2 is YENEEA. In DNA, the CDR3 is TGTGCCAGCAGCTTCGGGAGGCGTGAAGCTTTCTTT. Residues: CASSFGRREAFF.

J is TRBJ2-1 and V is TRBV18; perhaps TRBD2 as D (5 bases). The CDR3 is 16 residues long. V was trimmed by 3 bases and J by 0 bases, leaving 12 bases between them. The germline CDR1 and CDR2 sequences are KGHSH and LQKENI. In DNA, the CDR3 is TGTGCCAGCTCACCGAGTCAGCGGAACTCCTACAATGAGCAGTTCTTC. It specifies CASSPSQRNSYNEQFF.

This chain links TRBV7-3 with TRBJ2-2; 7 bases map to TRBD2. The CDR3 length is 15 residues. Trimming cost V 4 bases and J 1 base; bases outside gene matches: 3. Per the germline V gene, CDR1 is SGHTA and CDR2 is FQGTGA. The CDR3: CASSSKRGNTGELFF. CDR3 in DNA: TGTGCCAGCAGCTCCAAGCGGGGGAACACCGGGGAGCTGTTTTTT.

The rearrangement uses TRBV20-1 and TRBJ1-1; 7 bases agree with TRBD1. V gave up 3 bases and J gave up 8 bases; unmatched junction bases: 3. The germline gives CDR1 DFQATT, CDR2 SNEGSKA (reference sequence). The CDR3 is 11 amino acids. In DNA, the CDR3 is TGCAGTGCTAGGGACAGGAAAGAAGCTTTCTTT. Amino acid sequence: CSARDRKEAFF.

This chain joins TRBV7-8 and TRBJ2-1, with 12 positions matching TRBD2. Germline CDR1 is SGHVS and CDR2 is FQNEAQ. The V and J ends lost 0 bases and 2 bases, in that order; junction bases with no gene match: 2. The CDR3 is 17 residues long. Written as DNA, the CDR3 is TGTGCCAGCAGCTTAGCCCGACTAGCGGGGGCCTACAATGAGCAGTTCTTC. It yields the protein CASSLARLAGAYNEQFF.

The chain combines TRBV19 with TRBJ2-7; TRBD2 aligns across 8 bases. The germline V gene encodes CDR1 LNHDA and CDR2 SQIVND (reference sequence). The J segment lost 3 bases and the V segment lost 9 bases, leaving 7 bases of the junction unmatched. The CDR3 totals 13 residues. The CDR3 here is CARERGSLYEQYF. The DNA for the CDR3 is TGTGCCAGGGAGCGGGGGAGTCTCTACGAGCAGTACTTC.